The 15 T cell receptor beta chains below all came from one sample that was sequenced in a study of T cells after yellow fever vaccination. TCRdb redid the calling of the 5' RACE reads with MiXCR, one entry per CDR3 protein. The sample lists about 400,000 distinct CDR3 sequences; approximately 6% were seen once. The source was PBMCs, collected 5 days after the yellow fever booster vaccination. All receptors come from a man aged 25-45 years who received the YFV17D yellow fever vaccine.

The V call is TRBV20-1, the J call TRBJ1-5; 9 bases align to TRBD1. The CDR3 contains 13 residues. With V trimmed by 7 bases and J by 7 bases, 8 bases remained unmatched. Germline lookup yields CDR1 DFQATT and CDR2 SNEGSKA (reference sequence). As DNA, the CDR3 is TGCAGTGTTCCGGGACAGGGAAGCCAGCCCCAGCATTTT. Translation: CSVPGQGSQPQHF.

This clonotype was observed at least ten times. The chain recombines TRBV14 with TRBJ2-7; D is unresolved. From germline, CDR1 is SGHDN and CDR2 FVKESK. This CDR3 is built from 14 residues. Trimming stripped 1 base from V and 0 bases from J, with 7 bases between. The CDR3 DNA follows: TGTGCCAGCAGCCAAGTCGGCAGCTCCTACGAGCAGTACTTC. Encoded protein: CASSQVGSSYEQYF.

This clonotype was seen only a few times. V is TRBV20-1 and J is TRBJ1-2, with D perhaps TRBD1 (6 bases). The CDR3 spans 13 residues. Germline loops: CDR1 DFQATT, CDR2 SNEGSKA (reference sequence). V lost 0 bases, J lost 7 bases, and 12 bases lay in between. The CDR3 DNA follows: TGCAGTGCTAGAGAAACAGGGATCTCTGGCTACACCTTC. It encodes CSARETGISGYTF.

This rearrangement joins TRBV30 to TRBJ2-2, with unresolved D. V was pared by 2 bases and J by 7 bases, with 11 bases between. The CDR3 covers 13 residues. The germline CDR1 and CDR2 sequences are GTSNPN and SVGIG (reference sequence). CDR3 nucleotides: TGTGCCTGGAGTTTTGGGGTAATCGGGGAGCTGTTTTTT. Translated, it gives CAWSFGVIGELFF.

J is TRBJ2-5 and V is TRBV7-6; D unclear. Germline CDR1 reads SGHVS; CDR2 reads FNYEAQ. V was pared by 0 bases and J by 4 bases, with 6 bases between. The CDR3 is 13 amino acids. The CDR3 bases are TGTGCCAGCAGCTTAGCGCCCGGAGAGACCCAGTACTTC. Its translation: CASSLAPGETQYF.

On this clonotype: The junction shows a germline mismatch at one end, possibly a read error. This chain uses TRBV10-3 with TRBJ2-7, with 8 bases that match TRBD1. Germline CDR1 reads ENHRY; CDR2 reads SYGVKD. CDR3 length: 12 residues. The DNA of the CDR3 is TGTGCCATCAGGGACAGGGAAAACGAGCGGTACTTC. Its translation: CAIRDRENERYF.

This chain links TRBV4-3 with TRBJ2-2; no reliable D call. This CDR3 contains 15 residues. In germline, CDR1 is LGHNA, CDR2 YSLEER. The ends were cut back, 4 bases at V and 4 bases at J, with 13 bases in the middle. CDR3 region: CASSPTAPGTGELFF. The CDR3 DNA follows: TGCGCCAGCAGCCCAACAGCCCCGGGCACCGGGGAGCTGTTTTTT.

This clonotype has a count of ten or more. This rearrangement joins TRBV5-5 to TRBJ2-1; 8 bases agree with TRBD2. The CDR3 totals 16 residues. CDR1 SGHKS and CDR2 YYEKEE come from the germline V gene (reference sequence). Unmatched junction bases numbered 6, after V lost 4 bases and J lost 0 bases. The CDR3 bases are TGTGCCAGCAGCGTGACTAGCGCGAGCTCCTACAATGAGCAGTTCTTC. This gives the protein CASSVTSASSYNEQFF.

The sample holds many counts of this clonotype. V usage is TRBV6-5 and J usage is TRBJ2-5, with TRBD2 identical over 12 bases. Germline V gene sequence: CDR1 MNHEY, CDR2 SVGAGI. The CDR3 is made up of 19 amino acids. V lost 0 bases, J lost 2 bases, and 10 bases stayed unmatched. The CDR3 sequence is CASSYSFLAGGPEQETQYF. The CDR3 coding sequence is TGTGCCAGCAGTTACTCTTTCCTAGCGGGAGGGCCGGAGCAAGAGACCCAGTACTTC.

DNA for the CDR3: TGTGCCAGCACTAAAACCGGAGGGGGGGAGACCCAGTACTTC. Its translation is CASTKTGGGETQYF. V gene TRBV12-3 or TRBV12-4 combines with J gene TRBJ2-5; D tentatively reads TRBD1 or TRBD2 (6 bases each). Deletions cut 7 bases from V and 5 bases from J, with 17 bases between. This CDR3 is built from 14 residues.

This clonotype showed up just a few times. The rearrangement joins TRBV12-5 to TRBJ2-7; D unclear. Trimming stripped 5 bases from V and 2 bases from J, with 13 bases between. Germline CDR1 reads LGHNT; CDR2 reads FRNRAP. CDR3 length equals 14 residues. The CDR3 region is CASGARTAPYEQYF. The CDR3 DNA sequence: TGTGCTAGTGGTGCAAGGACCGCTCCCTACGAGCAGTACTTC.

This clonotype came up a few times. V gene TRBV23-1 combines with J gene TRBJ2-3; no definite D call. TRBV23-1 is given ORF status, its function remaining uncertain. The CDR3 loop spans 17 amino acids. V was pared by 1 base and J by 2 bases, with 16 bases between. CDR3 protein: CASSQFHRLSTTDTQYF. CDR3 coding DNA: TGCGCCAGCAGTCAATTCCATCGACTTAGTACCACAGATACGCAGTATTTT.

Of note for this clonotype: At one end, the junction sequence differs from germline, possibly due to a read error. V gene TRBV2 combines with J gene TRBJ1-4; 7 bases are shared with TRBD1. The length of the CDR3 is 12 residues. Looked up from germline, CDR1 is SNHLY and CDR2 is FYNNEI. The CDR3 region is CASQGVNEKLLF. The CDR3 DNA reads TGTGCCAGCCAGGGGGTCAATGAAAAACTGTTATTT. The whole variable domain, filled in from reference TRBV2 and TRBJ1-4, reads EPEVTQTPSHQVTQMGQEVILRCVPISNHLYFYWYRQILGQKVEFLVSFYNNEISEKSEIFDDQFSVERPDGSNFTLKIRSTKLEDSAMYFCASQGVNEKLLFGSGTQLSVL.

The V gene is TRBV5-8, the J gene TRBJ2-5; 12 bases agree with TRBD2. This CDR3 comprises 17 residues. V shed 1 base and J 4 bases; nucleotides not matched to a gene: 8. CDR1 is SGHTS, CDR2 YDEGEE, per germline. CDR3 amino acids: CASSLTGRGLAGETQYF. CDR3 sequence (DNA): TGTGCCAGCAGCTTGACAGGCCGGGGACTAGCGGGAGAGACCCAGTACTTC.

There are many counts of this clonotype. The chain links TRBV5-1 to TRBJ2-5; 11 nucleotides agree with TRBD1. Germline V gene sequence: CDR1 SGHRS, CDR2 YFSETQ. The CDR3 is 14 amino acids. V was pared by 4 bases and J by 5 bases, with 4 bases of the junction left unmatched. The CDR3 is CASSRGQGGETQYF. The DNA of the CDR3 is TGCGCCAGCAGCCGGGGACAGGGGGGTGAGACCCAGTACTTC.